One sample yielded the 18 T cell receptor beta chains listed below, sequenced in a study of beta chain features in type 1 diabetes. Whole-study findings and limits: Type 1 diabetes patients showed a moderate but significant shortening of TCRB CDR3s in all four CD4+ subsets.

The sequenced template was cDNA made from the entire isolated RNA. Clones were sequenced by immunoSEQ multiplex PCR, and TCRdb holds only the in-frame ones, with some missing. The data hold about 390,000 clones, with 8% to 10% observed a single time. These receptors' antigens are unknown. The sample consisted of central memory CD4+ T cells from blood. The receptors stem from a man aged 25-45 years with type 1 diabetes.

The gene calls are TRBV12-5 and TRBJ2-1, with unresolved D. The germline V gene has CDR1 LGHNT and CDR2 FRNRAP. The CDR3 consists of 14 residues. Trimming cost V 1 base and J 5 bases, with 9 bases left between them. The CDR3 bases are TGTGCTAGTGGTTTGGGCGCTGGAGACAATGAGCAGTTCTTC. The encoded protein is CASGLGAGDNEQFF. The entire variable domain, with the rest obtained from reference TRBV12-5 and TRBJ2-1, is as follows: DARVTQTPRHKVTEMGQEVTMRCQPILGHNTVFWYRQTMMQGLELLAYFRNRAPLDDSGMPKDRFSAEMPDATLATLKIQPSEPRDSAVYFCASGLGAGDNEQFFGPGTRLTVL.

The chain carries TRBV27 and TRBJ2-5, with 7 positions matching TRBD2. Per the germline V gene, CDR1 is MNHEY and CDR2 is SMNVEV (reference sequence). The CDR3 spans 14 residues. V trimming: 10 bases; J trimming: 3 bases; junction bases outside the gene matches: 11. CDR3 loop: CATRVGGPKETQYF. The DNA for the CDR3 is TGTGCCACCAGAGTGGGAGGGCCCAAAGAGACCCAGTACTTC.

This clone was recorded many times. This chain connects TRBV11-2 to TRBJ2-1; D is uncertain. Trimming cost V 4 bases and J 0 bases, with 7 bases left between them. The CDR3 contains 14 residues. Germline-derived CDR1 and CDR2 are SGHAT and FQNNGV. The CDR3 DNA follows: TGTGCCAGCAGCTCCTTCAGCTCCTACAATGAGCAGTTCTTC. Protein sequence: CASSSFSSYNEQFF.

Ten or more counts support this clone. The chain couples TRBV11-2 to TRBJ2-7, with 8 bases identical to TRBD2. Germline V CDR1 and CDR2: SGHAT, FQNNGV. V gave up 0 bases and J gave up 4 bases; unmatched junction bases: 11. The CDR3 extends over 17 amino acids. The CDR3 bases are TGTGCCAGCAGCTTAGATACTGCACTAGCGGAGCCATACGAGCAGTACTTC. Encoded protein: CASSLDTALAEPYEQYF.

A few counts support this clone. This chain uses TRBV18 with TRBJ1-2; tentatively, D is TRBD1 (5 bases). The V gene's germline CDR1 is KGHSH and CDR2 LQKENI. V lost 3 bases to trimming and J lost 4 bases, with 9 bases between them. The CDR3 has 13 amino acids. CDR3 coding DNA: TGTGCCAGCTCACCGGGGGGACTCTATGGCTACACCTTC. Translation: CASSPGGLYGYTF.

The chain carries TRBV21-1 and TRBJ2-5. Near its end, the DNA agrees better with TRBJ2-7, so the J call may be wrong. TRBV21-1 is assigned pseudogene status. The CDR3 sequence is 11 residues long. Written as DNA, the CDR3 is TGTGCCAGCAGCAAAAGGAACGAGCAGTACTTC. Translation: CASSKRNEQYF.

This clone was detected a few times. This chain connects TRBV5-1 to TRBJ1-1; D remains ambiguous. V lost 0 bases and J 4 bases, leaving 7 bases between the germline ends. The CDR3 is 13 residues long. The germline CDR1 and CDR2 sequences are SGHRS and YFSETQ. DNA of the CDR3: TGCGCCAGCAGCTTGGGTAGCGGCACTGAAGCTTTCTTT. Translating it yields CASSLGSGTEAFF.

The V call is TRBV7-3, the J call TRBJ2-3; 9 bases align to TRBD2. The germline V gene has CDR1 SGHTA and CDR2 FQGTGA. The V gene end was trimmed by 2 bases and the J gene end by 2 bases; junction bases not matched to a gene: 8. The CDR3 extends over 17 amino acids. The CDR3 coding sequence is TGTGCCAGCAGCTTACACTCTAGCGGGACAGCCACAGATACGCAGTATTTT. This codes for CASSLHSSGTATDTQYF.

This sequence joins TRBV7-2 and TRBJ2-3; D not certain. V lost 4 bases and J lost 4, with 12 bases in between. The CDR3 sequence is 14 residues long. Germline CDR1 is SGHTA and CDR2 is FQGNSA. This chain's CDR3 is CASSSAAMPDTQYF. CDR3 coding DNA: TGTGCCAGCAGCTCCGCTGCTATGCCAGATACGCAGTATTTT.

This clone was observed many times. The chain combines TRBV6-1 with TRBJ2-1; 10 bases agree with TRBD1. Germline values: CDR1 MNHNS, CDR2 SASEGT. CDR3 length equals 14 residues. V shed 6 bases and J 5 bases; nucleotides not matched to a gene: 4. CDR3 nucleotide sequence: TGTGCCAGCAGAGGGGACAGGGGAAACAATGAGCAGTTCTTC. Translated, it gives CASRGDRGNNEQFF.

V usage is TRBV7-6 and J usage is TRBJ2-5, with D perhaps matching TRBD2 (6 bases). The CDR3 has 13 amino acids. Between the trimmed V and J ends, which lost 5 bases and 5 bases, there was a span of 12 bases. Germline lookup yields CDR1 SGHVS and CDR2 FNYEAQ. The CDR3 sequence: CASSPLALETQYF. The CDR3 nucleotides read TGTGCCAGCAGCCCACTAGCATTGGAGACCCAGTACTTC.

This chain connects TRBV9 to TRBJ1-5; a possible D gene is TRBD1 (5 bases). Trimming stripped 3 bases from V and 9 bases from J, with 16 bases between. CDR1 is SGDLS, CDR2 YYNGEE, per germline. The CDR3 extends over 14 amino acids. The CDR3 reads CASSATGLGRPQHF. The CDR3 DNA sequence: TGTGCCAGCAGCGCCACAGGCTTAGGTAGGCCCCAGCATTTT.

The genes are TRBV6-5 and TRBJ2-5; D is undetermined. Per germline, CDR1 MNHEY and CDR2 SVGAGI. Trimming removed 2 bases from V and 5 bases from J, with 9 bases in between. The CDR3 runs 13 residues. The CDR3 loop is CASSYQVRETQYF. In nucleotides, the CDR3 is TGTGCCAGCAGTTACCAAGTCAGGGAGACCCAGTACTTC.

V gene TRBV19 combines with J gene TRBJ2-7; no definite D call. The V gene lost 4 bases and the J gene lost 2 bases, with 9 bases spanning the gap. CDR1 and CDR2 (germline): LNHDA, SQIVND (reference sequence). The CDR3 covers 13 residues. CDR3 coding DNA: TGTGCCAGTAGTACCTCCCCCACCTACGAGCAGTACTTC. Translation: CASSTSPTYEQYF.

This clone was counted between two and nine times. The chain employs TRBV29-1 and TRBJ2-1; 13 positions match TRBD2. The CDR3 is 17 amino acids. V lost 7 bases, J lost 0 bases, and 9 bases stayed unmatched. Germline CDR1 is SQVTM and CDR2 is ANQGSEA. DNA for the CDR3: TGCAGCGCCTTACCGGGACTAGCGGGGCGCTCCTACAATGAGCAGTTCTTC. This codes for CSALPGLAGRSYNEQFF.

The genes are TRBV18 and TRBJ2-7, with 9 bases fitting TRBD2. The CDR3 runs 17 residues. The germline gives CDR1 KGHSH, CDR2 LQKENI. The V and J ends lost 6 bases and 2 bases, in that order; junction bases with no gene match: 14. The CDR3 spells CASSGRQLAGEPYEQYF. The DNA for the CDR3 is TGTGCCAGCTCGGGTCGGCAGTTAGCGGGGGAACCCTACGAGCAGTACTTC.

The chain uses TRBV6-5 and TRBJ1-5; no clear D. Trimming pared 2 bases from V and 4 bases from J, leaving 15 bases between. Germline V gene data show CDR1 as MNHEY and CDR2 as SVGAGI. There are 16 residues in the CDR3. CDR3 protein: CASSYGFAPGNQPQHF. The CDR3 bases are TGTGCCAGCAGTTACGGTTTTGCTCCCGGGAATCAGCCCCAGCATTTT.

This clone has ten or more counts. The chain carries TRBV21-1 and TRBJ2-3; the table's TRBD2 call for D was not verified on the DNA. TRBV21-1 is designated a pseudogene. The CDR3 loop spans 14 amino acids. The CDR3 spells CASSKDLVADTQYF. DNA of the CDR3: TGTGCCAGCAGCAAAGATTTGGTAGCGGATACGCAGTATTTT.